A single sample is the source of the 29 T cell receptor beta chains below, sequenced in a study of CD8 T cells in Susac syndrome. The RNA input was 0.5 to 1 ug, and it was reverse transcribed with random hexamers. MiXCR, applied by TCRdb to the immunoSEQ multiplex PCR reads, yields one record per CDR3 protein. The repertoire includes about 140,000 distinct CDR3 sequences, about 95% of them detected once, and approximately 0.11% sits in the top ten. Sequencing used CD4+ T cells from PBMCs. Receptors originate from a human donor with multiple sclerosis.

V and J are TRBV6-4 and TRBJ2-1; 8 bases align to TRBD2. The CDR3 sequence is 17 residues long. Germline CDR1 reads MRHNA; CDR2 reads SNTAGT. The ends lost 0 bases at V and 5 bases at J; junction bases unmatched: 9. The CDR3 region is CASSDSFLAGIHNEQFF. Here the CDR3 DNA reads TGTGCCAGCAGTGACTCGTTTCTAGCGGGTATCCACAATGAGCAGTTCTTC.

The rearrangement joins TRBV9 to TRBJ1-6; D call uncertain. Germline CDR1 is SGDLS and CDR2 is YYNGEE. The germline V and J ends were trimmed by 0 bases and 6 bases, with 13 bases remaining between them. CDR3 length equals 16 residues. The CDR3 region is CASSVAGNHINSPLHF. Written as DNA, the CDR3 is TGTGCCAGCAGCGTAGCGGGGAACCACATTAATTCACCCCTCCACTTT. Drawing the rest from reference TRBV9 and TRBJ1-6, the complete variable domain is DSGVTQTPKHLITATGQRVTLRCSPRSGDLSVYWYQQSLDQGLQFLIQYYNGEERAKGNILERFSAQQFPDLHSELNLSSLELGDSALYFCASSVAGNHINSPLHFGNGTRLTVT.

V usage is TRBV4-3 and J usage is TRBJ1-2, with D perhaps matching TRBD1 (5 bases). Looked up from germline, CDR1 is LGHNA and CDR2 is YSLEER. V lost 3 bases and J lost 5, with 19 bases in between. The CDR3 loop spans 16 amino acids. The CDR3 sequence is CASSQDTWGGIYGYTF. The CDR3 region has the DNA TGCGCCAGCAGCCAGGATACTTGGGGCGGGATTTATGGCTACACCTTC.

The chain is built from TRBV6-5 and TRBJ2-3; TRBD1 aligns across 8 bases. Germline CDR1 MNHEY, CDR2 SVGAGI. V trimming: 6 bases; J trimming: 9 bases; junction bases outside the gene matches: 8. The CDR3 spans 13 residues. CDR3 protein: CASRDREVGTQYF. Written as DNA, the CDR3 is TGTGCCAGCAGGGACAGGGAAGTCGGCACGCAGTATTTT.

The rearrangement uses TRBV3-1 and TRBJ1-1; D not resolved. This CDR3 is 15 amino acids long. CDR1 is LGHDT, CDR2 YNNKEL, per germline (reference sequence). The V and J ends lost 3 bases and 0 bases respectively, with 11 bases between them. CDR3 DNA sequence: TGTGCCAGCAGCCACTTGGGAGCCGTGAACACTGAAGCTTTCTTT. Translating gives CASSHLGAVNTEAFF. The entire variable domain, with the rest obtained from reference TRBV3-1 and TRBJ1-1, is as follows: DTAVSQTPKYLVTQMGNDKSIKCEQNLGHDTMYWYKQDSKKFLKIMFSYNNKELIINETVPNRFSPKSPDKAHLNLHINSLELGDSAVYFCASSHLGAVNTEAFFGQGTRLTVV.

The chain has TRBV28 and TRBJ2-1, with 12 nucleotides matching TRBD2. The J segment lost 7 bases and the V segment lost 5 bases, leaving 9 bases of the junction unmatched. Germline assignment: CDR1 MDHEN and CDR2 SYDVKM. This CDR3 has 16 amino acids. The CDR3 protein is CASSLVTSGSHNEQFF. CDR3 nucleotide sequence: TGTGCCAGCAGTCTCGTGACTAGCGGGAGCCATAATGAGCAGTTCTTC. Filled out from reference TRBV28 and TRBJ2-1, the complete variable domain reads DVKVTQSSRYLVKRTGEKVFLECVQDMDHENMFWYRQDPGLGLRLIYFSYDVKMKEKGDIPEGYSVSREKKERFSLILESASTNQTSMYLCASSLVTSGSHNEQFFGPGTRLTVL.

The chain recombines TRBV15 with TRBJ2-7; possible D gene TRBD2, 6 bases. CDR1 is LNHNV, CDR2 YYDKDF, per germline (reference sequence). The CDR3 sequence is 14 residues long. The V and J ends lost 3 bases and 5 bases respectively, with 14 bases between them. The CDR3 DNA follows: TGTGCCACCAGCAGCCGGGACTGGGGCCACGAGCAGTACTTC. The encoded protein is CATSSRDWGHEQYF.

The chain joins TRBV2 to TRBJ1-5, with D possibly being TRBD1 (6 bases). The CDR3 totals 15 residues. The V end was cut by 6 bases, the J end by 4 bases, with 16 bases between. The germline gives CDR1 SNHLY, CDR2 FYNNEI. CDR3: CASRASGTPNQPQHF. The CDR3 DNA is TGTGCCAGCAGAGCTTCCGGGACACCAAATCAGCCCCAGCATTTT.

This chain connects TRBV30 to TRBJ2-1, with unresolved D. This CDR3 comprises 15 residues. The V end was cut by 0 bases, the J end by 2 bases, with 11 bases between. Germline V gene sequence: CDR1 GTSNPN, CDR2 SVGIG (reference sequence). The CDR3 sequence is CAWSVGVGTYNEQFF. The CDR3 DNA follows: TGTGCCTGGAGTGTAGGTGTCGGTACCTACAATGAGCAGTTCTTC.

This sequence joins TRBV4-1 and TRBJ2-1; no firm D call. CDR3 length: 14 residues. Trimming stripped 0 bases from V and 7 bases from J, with 10 bases between. CDR1 is MGHRA and CDR2 is YSYEKL in the germline V gene. The CDR3: CASSQDEVANEQFF. CDR3 in DNA: TGCGCCAGCAGCCAAGATGAAGTGGCAAATGAGCAGTTCTTC.

The gene calls are TRBV5-4 and TRBJ2-2; 10 bases map to TRBD1. Per germline, CDR1 SGHNT and CDR2 YYREEE (reference sequence). The length of the CDR3 is 16 residues. Germline trimming cut 3 bases from V and 7 bases from J; bases unmatched to any gene: 9. CDR3 residues: CASSSGGDRGIGELFF. CDR3 DNA: TGTGCCAGCAGCTCCGGAGGGGACAGGGGAATCGGGGAGCTGTTTTTT.

The gene calls are TRBV12-3 or TRBV12-4 and TRBJ2-5; D is tentatively TRBD1 or TRBD2 (5 bases each). V was pared by 3 bases and J by 5 bases, with 19 bases between. The CDR3 runs 16 residues. CDR3 sequence: CASSLFARGTGETQYF. Here the CDR3 DNA reads TGTGCCAGCAGTTTGTTCGCGAGAGGGACGGGGGAGACCCAGTACTTC.

CDR3 in amino acids: CATRAGVHEQYF. The CDR3 bases are TGTGCCACCCGGGCCGGGGTGCACGAGCAGTACTTC. V is TRBV28 and J is TRBJ2-7, with TRBD2 as a possible D gene (5 bases). Germline CDR1 is MDHEN and CDR2 is SYDVKM. The length of the CDR3 is 12 residues. V was cut by 10 bases and J by 5 bases, with 15 bases left in between.

The rearrangement joins TRBV28 to TRBJ2-7, with 7 nucleotides matching TRBD1. CDR1 is MDHEN, CDR2 SYDVKM, per germline. This CDR3 region has 14 residues. V lost 5 bases and J lost 3; bases outside the gene matches: 7. CDR3 in amino acids: CASSAPGQFYEQYF. As DNA, the CDR3 is TGTGCCAGCAGTGCTCCGGGACAGTTCTACGAGCAGTACTTC. Full variable domain (rest looked up from reference TRBV28 and TRBJ2-7): DVKVTQSSRYLVKRTGEKVFLECVQDMDHENMFWYRQDPGLGLRLIYFSYDVKMKEKGDIPEGYSVSREKKERFSLILESASTNQTSMYLCASSAPGQFYEQYFGPGTRLTVT.

The J gene is TRBJ2-7, the V gene TRBV5-1, with no clear D. Germline CDR1 is SGHRS and CDR2 is YFSETQ. This CDR3 is 11 amino acids long. The V gene lost 5 bases and the J gene lost 3 bases, with 6 bases spanning the gap. The CDR3 DNA reads as TGCGCCAGCAGTTACGACTACGAGCAGTACTTC. Its protein is CASSYDYEQYF.

The chain couples TRBV2 to TRBJ1-1; D ambiguous. Germline values: CDR1 SNHLY, CDR2 FYNNEI. V lost 6 bases and J lost 7, with 6 bases in between. There are 10 residues in the CDR3. The CDR3 DNA reads as TGTGCCAGCAGATCTGGTGAAGCTTTCTTT. Protein: CASRSGEAFF. Looking up the rest from reference TRBV2 and TRBJ1-1 gives the full variable domain: EPEVTQTPSHQVTQMGQEVILRCVPISNHLYFYWYRQILGQKVEFLVSFYNNEISEKSEIFDDQFSVERPDGSNFTLKIRSTKLEDSAMYFCASRSGEAFFGQGTRLTVV.

This chain connects TRBV6-5 to TRBJ1-6; D may be TRBD1 (5 bases). V shed 6 bases and J shed 7 bases, with 10 bases lying between them. Germline CDR1 is MNHEY and CDR2 is SVGAGI. The CDR3 totals 13 residues. CDR3 residues: CASSREVNSPLHF. Here the CDR3 DNA reads TGTGCCAGCAGCAGGGAAGTGAATTCACCCCTCCACTTT.

The rearrangement joins TRBV5-4 to TRBJ2-1, with D possibly matching TRBD2 (6 bases). Germline V gene data show CDR1 as SGHNT and CDR2 as YYREEE (reference sequence). With 6 bases removed from V and 7 bases from J, the gap between germline ends came to 20 bases. This CDR3 spans 15 amino acids. The CDR3 protein is CASIDSTLGGNEQFF. The CDR3, as DNA: TGTGCCAGCATCGACAGCACCTTGGGGGGAAATGAGCAGTTCTTC.

DNA for the CDR3: TGTGCCAGCAGCAGGCCGACAGGCGGAGGCAATCAGCCCCAGCATTTT. This sequence encodes CASSRPTGGGNQPQHF. The chain carries TRBV5-4 and TRBJ1-5; a possible D gene is TRBD1 (6 bases). Germline CDR1 SGHNT, CDR2 YYREEE (reference sequence). The germline V and J ends were trimmed by 4 bases and 2 bases, with 16 bases remaining between them. The CDR3 length is 16 residues. The entire variable domain, with the rest obtained from reference TRBV5-4 and TRBJ1-5, is as follows: ETGVTQSPTHLIKTRGQQVTLRCSSQSGHNTVSWYQQALGQGPQFIFQYYREEENGRGNFPPRFSGLQFPNYSSELNVNALELDDSALYLCASSRPTGGGNQPQHFGDGTRLSIL.

V usage is TRBV19 and J usage is TRBJ1-6, with unresolved D. The CDR3 runs to 14 residues. Germline CDR1 and CDR2: LNHDA and SQIVND (reference sequence). Trimming took 6 bases from V and 0 from J, leaving 6 bases between them. CDR3 protein: CASRQSSYNSPLHF. The DNA for the CDR3 is TGTGCCAGTAGACAGAGCTCCTATAATTCACCCCTCCACTTT.

The rearrangement joins TRBV3-1 to TRBJ1-5; D ambiguous. V was trimmed by 8 bases and J by 0 bases, leaving 8 bases between them. Per germline, CDR1 LGHDT and CDR2 YNNKEL (reference sequence). This CDR3 contains 13 residues. The CDR3 region is CASQLYSNQPQHF. CDR3 in DNA: TGTGCCAGCCAACTTTATAGCAATCAGCCCCAGCATTTT. The variable domain in full, with the rest retrieved from reference TRBV3-1 and TRBJ1-5, is DTAVSQTPKYLVTQMGNDKSIKCEQNLGHDTMYWYKQDSKKFLKIMFSYNNKELIINETVPNRFSPKSPDKAHLNLHINSLELGDSAVYFCASQLYSNQPQHFGDGTRLSIL.

V and J are TRBV20-1 and TRBJ1-5; D gene unclear. CDR1 DFQATT and CDR2 SNEGSKA come from the germline V gene (reference sequence). The CDR3 covers 12 residues. CDR3 region: CSAPRGNQPQHF. The CDR3 nucleotides read TGCAGCGCCCCCCGGGGCAATCAGCCCCAGCATTTT.

The chain carries TRBV3-1 and TRBJ2-1; 15 bases line up with TRBD2. Unmatched junction bases numbered 16, after V lost 1 base and J lost 3 bases. CDR3 size: 22 residues. Looked up from germline, CDR1 is LGHDT and CDR2 is YNNKEL (reference sequence). The CDR3 DNA follows: TGTGCCAGCAGCCAAGGGATAGGCTCTGGACTAGCGGGAGGGAAGGGCTACAATGAGCAGTTCTTC. It encodes CASSQGIGSGLAGGKGYNEQFF.

The rearrangement joins TRBV24-1 to TRBJ2-7; TRBD1 matches 9 bases. The CDR3 runs to 16 residues. V gave up 4 bases and J gave up 1 base; unmatched junction bases: 7. Germline-derived CDR1 and CDR2 are KGHDR and SFDVKD. The CDR3 DNA follows: TGTGCCACCAGTGACCCGGGACAGGGAAGTTCCTACGAGCAGTACTTC. As protein: CATSDPGQGSSYEQYF.

The chain combines TRBV12-3 or TRBV12-4 with TRBJ1-2; a possible D gene is TRBD1 (5 bases). The CDR3 is 13 residues long. Trimming removed 3 bases from V and 6 bases from J, with 11 bases in between. CDR3: CASSLRADNGYTF. The CDR3, as DNA: TGTGCCAGCAGTTTGAGGGCGGACAATGGCTACACCTTC.

This chain connects TRBV29-1 to TRBJ1-5, with a possible D match to TRBD1 (5 bases). CDR3 length: 14 amino acids. The germline V gene encodes CDR1 SQVTM and CDR2 ANQGSEA. V lost 4 bases, J lost 5 bases, and 15 bases lay in between. The DNA of the CDR3 is TGCAGCGTTGTCGACGGGGCCTTGGATCAGCCCCAGCATTTT. It codes for CSVVDGALDQPQHF.

The chain joins TRBV20-1 to TRBJ1-5, with a possible D match to TRBD1 (6 bases). The V gene's germline CDR1 is DFQATT and CDR2 SNEGSKA (reference sequence). This CDR3 comprises 14 residues. Trimming removed 0 bases from V and 5 bases from J, with 11 bases in between. The CDR3, as DNA: TGCAGTGCTAGAGATCTCAGGGGAGATCAGCCCCAGCATTTT. Its protein product is CSARDLRGDQPQHF.

The chain carries TRBV25-1 and TRBJ2-3, with TRBD2 matching 13 bases. CDR1 is MGHDK and CDR2 is SYGVNS in the germline V gene. The length of the CDR3 is 16 residues. Germline trimming cut 6 bases from V and 2 bases from J; bases unmatched to any gene: 5. The CDR3 protein is CASSAGTSGVTDTQYF. The DNA of the CDR3 is TGTGCCAGCAGCGCCGGGACTAGCGGGGTCACAGATACGCAGTATTTT.

The chain carries TRBV27 and TRBJ1-3; perhaps TRBD1 as D (5 bases). The V and J ends lost 7 bases and 1 base respectively, with 11 bases between them. Germline V lookup: CDR1 MNHEY, CDR2 SMNVEV (reference sequence). CDR3 length: 14 amino acids. CDR3 protein: CASNGGLSGNTIYF. The CDR3 nucleotides read TGTGCCAGCAACGGGGGGTTGTCTGGAAACACCATATATTTT.